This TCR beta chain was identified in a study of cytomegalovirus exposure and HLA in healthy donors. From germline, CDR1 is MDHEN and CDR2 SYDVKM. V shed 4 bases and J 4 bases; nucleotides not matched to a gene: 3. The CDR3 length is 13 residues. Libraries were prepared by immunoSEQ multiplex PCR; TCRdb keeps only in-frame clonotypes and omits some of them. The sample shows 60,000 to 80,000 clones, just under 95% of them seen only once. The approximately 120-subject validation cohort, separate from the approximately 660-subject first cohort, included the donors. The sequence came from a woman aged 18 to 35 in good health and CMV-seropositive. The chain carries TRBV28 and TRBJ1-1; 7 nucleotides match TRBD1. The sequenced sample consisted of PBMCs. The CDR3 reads CASSYRGPTEAFF. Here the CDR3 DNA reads TGTGCCAGCAGTTACAGGGGACCCACTGAAGCTTTCTTT.